Given below is one TCR beta chain in context. The antigen is unknown. The junction shows a germline mismatch at one end, possibly a read error. These data come from a study of cytomegalovirus exposure and HLA in healthy donors. Study observations and caveats: Later on, an analysis tied approximately 17,000 TCR beta sequences to HLA alleles at 0.05 false discovery rate. Accurate prediction of most subjects' HLA-A and HLA-B alleles from TCR beta sequences was reported. A later analysis showed TCR association rates differing by HLA locus, peaking at DRB1 and lowest at HLA-C. Later findings reportedly placed an Asian-associated ancestry cluster below the roughly 690-donor mean for N-insertions.

With 60 Vbeta and 13 Jbeta primers, the PCR was carried out. The data were produced by immunoSEQ multiplex PCR, yet TCRdb's version contains in-frame clones alone and is incomplete. The data show 100,000 or so clones, 76% seen once. CDR3 length: 17 residues. Germline-derived CDR1 and CDR2 are SEHNR and FQNEAQ (reference sequence). The rearrangement joins TRBV7-9 to TRBJ2-1; the match to TRBD2 covers 8 bases. This receptor was taken from a man in his forties in good health and CMV-seropositive. The sequencing sample was made of PBMCs. CDR3 DNA: TGTTCCAGCAGCTTAGATGGAGGCGGGGGGACCTACAATGAGCAGTTCTTC. Protein sequence: CSSSLDGGGGTYNEQFF.